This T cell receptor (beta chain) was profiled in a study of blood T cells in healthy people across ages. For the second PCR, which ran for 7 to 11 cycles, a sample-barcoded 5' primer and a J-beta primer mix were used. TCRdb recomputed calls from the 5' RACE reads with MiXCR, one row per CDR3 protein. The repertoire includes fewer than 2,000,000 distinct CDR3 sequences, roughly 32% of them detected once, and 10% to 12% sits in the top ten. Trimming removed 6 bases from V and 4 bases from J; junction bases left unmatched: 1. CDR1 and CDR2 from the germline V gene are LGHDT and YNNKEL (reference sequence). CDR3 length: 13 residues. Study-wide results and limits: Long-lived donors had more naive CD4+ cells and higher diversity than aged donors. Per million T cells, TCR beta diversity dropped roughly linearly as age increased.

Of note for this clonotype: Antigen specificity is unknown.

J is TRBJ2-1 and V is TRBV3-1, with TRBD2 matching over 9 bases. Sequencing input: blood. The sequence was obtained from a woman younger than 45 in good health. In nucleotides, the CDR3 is TGTGCCAGCAGAAGCGGGGGGTACAATGAGCAGTTCTTC. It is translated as CASRSGGYNEQFF.